Listed below are T cell receptor beta chains from one sample, sequenced in a study of CD8 T cells in Susac syndrome. MiXCR, applied by TCRdb to the immunoSEQ multiplex PCR reads, yields one record per CDR3 protein. The profile covers approximately 150,000 distinct CDR3 sequences, with approximately 94% appearing a single time and approximately 0.094% taken by the ten largest. The source material was CD4+ T cells from PBMCs. All receptors come from a human donor with multiple sclerosis. CDR3s include the opening cysteine and the closing phenylalanine or tryptophan. D genes are given only for firm matches. Clone sizes are given selectively: once, few, many, or a class where the clone is expanded.

v_call,j_call,clone_size,d_call,cdr3_aa,cdr3_nt
TRBV12-3/TRBV12-4,TRBJ1-2,.,.,CASSSEGGNYGYTF,TGTGCCAGCAGTTCGGAAGGGGGAAACTATGGCTACACCTTC
TRBV12-3/TRBV12-4,TRBJ1-1,.,.,CASSSRTRVAEAFF,TGTGCCAGCAGTTCCAGGACTCGAGTCGCTGAAGCTTTCTTT
TRBV6-6,TRBJ1-1,.,TRBD1,CASDGTANTEAFF,TGTGCCAGCGACGGGACAGCGAACACTGAAGCTTTCTTT
TRBV9,TRBJ2-3,.,.,CASSVAPGGTDTQYF,TGTGCCAGCAGCGTAGCGCCGGGGGGCACAGATACGCAGTATTTT
TRBV27,TRBJ2-3,.,TRBD1,CASSDTGGTDTQYF,TGTGCCAGCAGTGACACAGGGGGCACAGATACGCAGTATTTT
TRBV29-1,TRBJ2-5,.,TRBD2,CSVVDGTSGGETQYF,TGCAGCGTTGTCGATGGGACTAGCGGGGGAGAGACCCAGTACTTC
TRBV3-1,TRBJ1-2,.,.,CASSQSKANYGYTF,TGTGCCAGCAGCCAATCGAAGGCGAATTATGGCTACACCTTC
TRBV9,TRBJ2-2,.,TRBD2,CASSPSRAGETGELFF,TGTGCCAGCAGCCCCTCTAGGGCGGGAGAGACCGGGGAGCTGTTTTTT
TRBV5-1,TRBJ1-1,.,.,CASSRWGSLNTEAFF,TGCGCCAGCAGCCGGTGGGGCAGCCTGAACACTGAAGCTTTCTTT
TRBV27,TRBJ2-7,.,TRBD1,CASQGETSYEQYF,TGTGCCAGTCAGGGGGAAACCTCCTACGAGCAGTACTTC
TRBV11-1,TRBJ1-1,few,.,CASSLDSNTEAFF,TGTGCCAGCAGTCTGGACAGTAACACTGAAGCTTTCTTT
TRBV7-3,TRBJ2-3,.,.,CASSPGTSTDTQYF,TGTGCCAGCAGCCCAGGGACTAGCACAGATACGCAGTATTTT
TRBV12-3/TRBV12-4,TRBJ2-2,.,.,CASSVLRGELFF,TGTGCCAGCAGTGTCCTCCGAGGGGAGCTGTTTTTT
TRBV6-5,TRBJ2-1,.,TRBD2,CASSIAGGWGNEQFF,TGTGCCAGCAGTATAGCGGGGGGGTGGGGGAATGAGCAGTTCTTC
TRBV20-1,TRBJ1-2,.,.,CSARYRTINYGYTF,TGCAGTGCTAGATACAGAACCATCAACTATGGCTACACCTTC
TRBV7-7,TRBJ2-3,.,TRBD2,CASSPGGYDTQYF,TGTGCCAGCAGCCCGGGGGGGTACGATACGCAGTATTTT
TRBV29-1,TRBJ2-5,once,.,CSVDAMGETQYF,TGCAGCGTAGATGCTATGGGAGAGACCCAGTACTTC